The 20 T cell receptor beta chains reported below all come from one sample, sequenced in a study of T cell responses to AZD1222 COVID-19 vaccine. TCRdb's table, derived via immunoSEQ multiplex PCR, lists solely in-frame clones and lacks some. The sample consists of 90,000 to 120,000 clones, 85% to 95% of them appearing once. The source was peripheral blood, collected 28 days after the second AZD1222 dose. The origin of the receptors is an adult who received the AZD1222 COVID-19 vaccine.

The chain combines TRBV28 with TRBJ1-6; 7 bases map to TRBD1. CDR1 is MDHEN, CDR2 SYDVKM, per germline. J was trimmed by 9 bases and V by 8 bases; bases with no gene match: 10. This CDR3 spans 14 amino acids. CDR3 loop: CASGPTGQVSPLHF. CDR3 nucleotides: TGTGCCAGCGGACCGACAGGGCAGGTTTCACCCCTCCACTTT.

V usage is TRBV29-1 and J usage is TRBJ1-2, with D perhaps matching TRBD1 (5 bases). The V and J ends lost 3 bases and 7 bases respectively, with 18 bases between them. The CDR3 spans 14 residues. Per the germline V gene, CDR1 is SQVTM and CDR2 is ANQGSEA. The chain's CDR3 is CSVEPGVQGAGYTF. CDR3 nucleotides: TGCAGCGTTGAGCCCGGGGTTCAGGGAGCTGGCTACACCTTC.

The genes are TRBV12-3 or TRBV12-4 and TRBJ1-1, with TRBD1 matching 9 bases. V dropped 5 bases and J dropped 4; count of bases not matched to a gene: 2. This CDR3 has 13 amino acids. CDR3 sequence (DNA): TGTGCCAGCAGTGGACAGGGGTCCACTGAAGCTTTCTTT. Its protein product is CASSGQGSTEAFF.

The chain employs TRBV29-1 and TRBJ1-1, with D unresolved. The CDR3 runs 13 residues. Trimming took off 6 bases at V and 1 base at J, with 12 bases between the two ends. Germline V gene lookup returns CDR1 SQVTM and CDR2 ANQGSEA. CDR3 loop: CSVPGGGNTEAFF. The CDR3, as DNA: TGCAGCGTCCCCGGAGGAGGGAACACTGAAGCTTTCTTT. Full variable domain (rest looked up from reference TRBV29-1 and TRBJ1-1): SAVISQKPSRDICQRGTSLTIQCQVDSQVTMMFWYRQQPGQSLTLIATANQGSEATYESGFVIDKFPISRPNLTFSTLTVSNMSPEDSSIYLCSVPGGGNTEAFFGQGTRLTVV.

The V and J genes are TRBV5-1 and TRBJ2-1, with 8 bases identical to TRBD1. Germline values: CDR1 SGHRS, CDR2 YFSETQ. The CDR3 is 15 residues long. V shed 1 base, J shed 8 bases, and the junction held 8 bases outside the gene matches. The CDR3 loop reads CASSLRGTGLDEQFF. The CDR3 coding sequence is TGCGCCAGCAGCTTGAGGGGGACAGGTTTAGATGAGCAGTTCTTC.

The chain couples TRBV3-1 (or the pseudogene TRBV3-2) to TRBJ2-7; 7 bases match TRBD2. CDR1 LGHDT and CDR2 YNNKEL come from the germline V gene (reference sequence). The CDR3 extends over 11 amino acids. V lost 8 bases to trimming and J lost 5 bases; unmatched junction nucleotides: 3. The CDR3: CASEAGDEQYF. The CDR3 bases are TGTGCCAGCGAGGCGGGAGACGAGCAGTACTTC.

As regards this clone: The sample contains more than one DNA sequence encoding this CDR3. The chain has TRBV20-1 and TRBJ1-1, with D hard to call. Per the germline V gene, CDR1 is DFQATT and CDR2 is SNEGSKA (reference sequence). The CDR3 totals 13 residues. Trimming removed 3 bases from V and 1 base from J, with 9 bases in between. The CDR3 spells CSASRTPNTEAFF. CDR3 in DNA: TGCAGTGCTAGTCGCACACCGAACACTGAAGCTTTCTTT.

The genes are TRBV10-1 and TRBJ2-7, with 8 nucleotides matching TRBD2. The CDR3 runs 14 residues. CDR1 is WNHNN, CDR2 SYGVQD, per germline (reference sequence). Trimming took 3 bases from V and 4 from J; bases not matched to a gene: 5. The CDR3 bases are TGCGCCAGCAGTGAATCCGGGACTAGTTACGAGCAGTACTTC. Protein sequence: CASSESGTSYEQYF.

The chain recombines TRBV6-1 with TRBJ1-5; D might be TRBD1 (5 bases). CDR3 length: 16 amino acids. V lost 4 bases to trimming and J lost 1 base, with 14 bases between them. The germline V gene encodes CDR1 MNHNS and CDR2 SASEGT. This CDR3 is CASSAQGSRSNQPQHF. The CDR3 nucleotides read TGTGCCAGCAGTGCTCAGGGTTCTCGGAGCAATCAGCCCCAGCATTTT.

For this clone: Other DNA sequences of this sample code for an identical CDR3. V and J are TRBV9 and TRBJ1-1, with TRBD1 matching 7 bases. V lost 4 bases to trimming and J lost 4 bases; unmatched junction nucleotides: 7. CDR1 and CDR2 (germline): SGDLS, YYNGEE. The CDR3 has 14 residues. CDR3 coding DNA: TGTGCCAGCAGCCCCCGCAGGGGGTCCACTGAAGCTTTCTTT. Amino acids: CASSPRRGSTEAFF.

The V gene is TRBV18, the J gene TRBJ2-2, with D possibly matching TRBD1 (5 bases). With 5 bases removed from V and 7 bases from J, the gap between germline ends came to 11 bases. This CDR3 contains 13 residues. CDR1 and CDR2 (germline): KGHSH, LQKENI. DNA of the CDR3: TGTGCCAGCTCAAGGGGTTTGGACGGGGAGCTGTTTTTT. Protein: CASSRGLDGELFF.

The chain has TRBV9 and TRBJ2-3; 11 nucleotides match TRBD2. The V and J ends lost 0 bases and 4 bases, in that order; junction bases with no gene match: 7. The CDR3 totals 17 residues. CDR1 is SGDLS, CDR2 YYNGEE, per germline. The DNA for the CDR3 is TGTGCCAGCAGCGTAGGGAGTAGCGGGAGGGTGGCAGATACGCAGTATTTT. As protein: CASSVGSSGRVADTQYF.

The chain has TRBV10-1 and TRBJ1-4; 9 bases map to TRBD1. The V gene end was trimmed by 3 bases and the J gene end by 10 bases; junction bases not matched to a gene: 6. CDR3 length: 14 residues. Germline loops: CDR1 WNHNN, CDR2 SYGVQD (reference sequence). The CDR3 bases are TGCGCCAGCAGTGATCCGGACAGGGGTGGAAAACTGTTTTTT. Translation: CASSDPDRGGKLFF.

The chain carries TRBV30 and TRBJ1-1; D possibly corresponds to TRBD1 (5 bases). Between the trimmed V and J ends, which lost 4 bases and 0 bases, there was a span of 9 bases. This CDR3 has 13 residues. Germline values: CDR1 GTSNPN, CDR2 SVGIG (reference sequence). For the CDR3, the DNA is TGTGCCTGGATGGGACTCCTGAACACTGAAGCTTTCTTT. Translated: CAWMGLLNTEAFF.

This clone was counted a few times. The chain employs TRBV30 and TRBJ2-7; a weak D match, TRBD1 (5 bases). This CDR3 contains 13 residues. The V end lost 3 bases, the J end lost 4 bases, and 13 bases lay between the germline ends. Per germline, CDR1 GTSNPN and CDR2 SVGIG (reference sequence). This CDR3 reads CAWRAGKRYEQYF. For the CDR3, the DNA is TGTGCCTGGAGGGCAGGGAAACGGTACGAGCAGTACTTC.

J is TRBJ2-7 and V is TRBV6-5; TRBD1 matches at 9 bases. This CDR3 contains 15 residues. Germline values: CDR1 MNHEY, CDR2 SVGAGI. Trimming removed 4 bases from V and 7 bases from J; junction bases left unmatched: 11. CDR3 in amino acids: CASSSEDRGIWEQYF. The CDR3 DNA reads TGTGCCAGCAGTTCTGAGGACAGGGGAATCTGGGAGCAGTACTTC.

The chain joins TRBV12-5 to TRBJ2-7; weak D call: TRBD1 (6 bases). V dropped 5 bases and J dropped 2 bases, with 19 bases sitting between them. Per the germline V gene, CDR1 is LGHNT and CDR2 is FRNRAP. The CDR3 has 16 residues. The CDR3 region is CASGPAGTRKPYEQYF. DNA of the CDR3: TGTGCTAGTGGTCCTGCCGGGACACGGAAACCCTACGAGCAGTACTTC.

The chain combines TRBV18 with TRBJ2-7; a weak D match, TRBD2 (6 bases). Germline CDR1 is KGHSH and CDR2 is LQKENI. The CDR3 is 15 amino acids. V was cut by 4 bases and J by 3 bases, with 16 bases left in between. The CDR3 sequence: CASSLAGTGVYEQYF. CDR3 DNA: TGTGCCAGCTCACTGGCCGGGACTGGAGTCTACGAGCAGTACTTC.

V gene TRBV6-5 combines with J gene TRBJ2-7; maybe TRBD2 (5 bases). The CDR3 consists of 13 residues. CDR1 MNHEY and CDR2 SVGAGI come from the germline V gene. V lost 6 bases, J lost 3 bases, and 12 bases lay in between. CDR3 in DNA: TGTGCCAGCAGGACCGGGAACGACTACGAGCAGTACTTC. Translated: CASRTGNDYEQYF.

The V gene is TRBV12-3 or TRBV12-4, the J gene TRBJ2-7; the D gene is possibly TRBD2 (5 bases). The CDR3 extends over 11 amino acids. Trimming pared 9 bases from V and 7 bases from J, leaving 13 bases between. CDR3 protein: CARNHCGEQYF. The CDR3 DNA sequence: TGTGCCAGGAATCATTGCGGGGAGCAGTACTTC.